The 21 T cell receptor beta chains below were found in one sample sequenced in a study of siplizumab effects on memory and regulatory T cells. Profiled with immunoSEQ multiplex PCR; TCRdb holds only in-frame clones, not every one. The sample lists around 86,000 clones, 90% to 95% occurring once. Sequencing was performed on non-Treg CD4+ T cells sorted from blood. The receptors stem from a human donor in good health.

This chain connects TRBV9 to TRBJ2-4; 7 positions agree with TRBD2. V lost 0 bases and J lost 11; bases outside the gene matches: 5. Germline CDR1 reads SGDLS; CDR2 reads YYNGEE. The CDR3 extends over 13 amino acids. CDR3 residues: CASSVGWEGLQYF. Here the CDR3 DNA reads TGTGCCAGCAGCGTAGGATGGGAGGGCCTTCAGTACTTC.

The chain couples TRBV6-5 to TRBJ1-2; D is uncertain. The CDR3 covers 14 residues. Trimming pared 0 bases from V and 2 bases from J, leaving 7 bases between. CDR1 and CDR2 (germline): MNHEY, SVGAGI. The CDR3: CASSYSAGNYGYTF. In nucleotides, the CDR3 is TGTGCCAGCAGTTACTCTGCGGGCAACTATGGCTACACCTTC.

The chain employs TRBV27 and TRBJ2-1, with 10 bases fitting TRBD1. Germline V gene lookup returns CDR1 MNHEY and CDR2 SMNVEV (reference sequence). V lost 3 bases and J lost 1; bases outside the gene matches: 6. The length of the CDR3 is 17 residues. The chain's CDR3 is CASSFPRQGASYNEQFF. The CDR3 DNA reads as TGTGCCAGCAGTTTCCCGCGACAGGGGGCGTCCTACAATGAGCAGTTCTTC.

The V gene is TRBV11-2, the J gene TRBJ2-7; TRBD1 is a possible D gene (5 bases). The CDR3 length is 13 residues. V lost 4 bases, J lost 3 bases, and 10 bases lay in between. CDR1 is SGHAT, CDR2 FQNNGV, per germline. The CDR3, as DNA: TGTGCCAGCAGCTACGACAGTGGCTACGAGCAGTACTTC. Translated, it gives CASSYDSGYEQYF.

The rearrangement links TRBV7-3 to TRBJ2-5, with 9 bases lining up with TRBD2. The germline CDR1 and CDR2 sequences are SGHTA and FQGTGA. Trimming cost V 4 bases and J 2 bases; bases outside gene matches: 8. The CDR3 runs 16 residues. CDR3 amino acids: CASSSGLATSQETQYF. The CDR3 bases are TGTGCCAGCAGCTCCGGACTAGCGACATCTCAAGAGACCCAGTACTTC.

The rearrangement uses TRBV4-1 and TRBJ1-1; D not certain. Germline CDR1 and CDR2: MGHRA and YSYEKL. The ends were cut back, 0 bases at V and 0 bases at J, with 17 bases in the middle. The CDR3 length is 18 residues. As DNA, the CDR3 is TGCGCCAGCAGCCAAGAAGGCGCACATTCGCTTATGAACACTGAAGCTTTCTTT. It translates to CASSQEGAHSLMNTEAFF.

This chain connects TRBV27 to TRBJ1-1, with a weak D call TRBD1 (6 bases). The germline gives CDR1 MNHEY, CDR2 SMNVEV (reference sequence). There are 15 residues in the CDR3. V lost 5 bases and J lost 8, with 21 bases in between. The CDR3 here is CASSPTSRGPDEAFF. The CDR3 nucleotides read TGTGCCAGCAGTCCAACGTCACGGGGGCCCGACGAAGCTTTCTTT.

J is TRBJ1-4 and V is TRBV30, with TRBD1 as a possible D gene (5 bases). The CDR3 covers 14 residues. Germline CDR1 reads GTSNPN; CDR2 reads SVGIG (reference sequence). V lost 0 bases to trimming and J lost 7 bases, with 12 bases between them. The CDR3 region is CAWSVGGLSEKLFF. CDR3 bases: TGTGCCTGGAGTGTCGGGGGTCTTAGTGAAAAACTGTTTTTT.

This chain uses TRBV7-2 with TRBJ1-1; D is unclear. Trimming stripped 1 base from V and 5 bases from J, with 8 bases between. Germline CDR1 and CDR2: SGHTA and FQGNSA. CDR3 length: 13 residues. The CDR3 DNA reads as TGTGCCAGCAGCTTAGGGGTTCGGACTGAAGCTTTCTTT. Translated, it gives CASSLGVRTEAFF.

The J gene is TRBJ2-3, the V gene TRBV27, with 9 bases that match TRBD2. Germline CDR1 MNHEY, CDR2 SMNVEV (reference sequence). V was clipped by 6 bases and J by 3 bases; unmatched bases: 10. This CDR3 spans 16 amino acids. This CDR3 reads CASRYIAGVGTDTQYF. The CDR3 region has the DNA TGTGCCAGCAGATACATAGCGGGAGTGGGAACAGATACGCAGTATTTT.

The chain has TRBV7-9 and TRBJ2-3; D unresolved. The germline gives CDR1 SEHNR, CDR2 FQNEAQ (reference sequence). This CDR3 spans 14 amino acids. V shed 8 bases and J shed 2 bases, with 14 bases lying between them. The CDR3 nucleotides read TGTGCCAGCCGTCCTTGGTTCAACACAGATACGCAGTATTTT. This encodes CASRPWFNTDTQYF.

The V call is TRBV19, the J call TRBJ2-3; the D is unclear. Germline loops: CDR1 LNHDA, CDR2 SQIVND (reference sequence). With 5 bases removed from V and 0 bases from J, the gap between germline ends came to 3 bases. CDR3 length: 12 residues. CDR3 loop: CASSRSTDTQYF. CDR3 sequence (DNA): TGTGCCAGTAGTCGGAGCACAGATACGCAGTATTTT. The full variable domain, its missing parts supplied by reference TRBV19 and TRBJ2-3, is DGGITQSPKYLFRKEGQNVTLSCEQNLNHDAMYWYRQDPGQGLRLIYYSQIVNDFQKGDIAEGYSVSREKKESFPLTVTSAQKNPTAFYLCASSRSTDTQYFGPGTRLTVL.

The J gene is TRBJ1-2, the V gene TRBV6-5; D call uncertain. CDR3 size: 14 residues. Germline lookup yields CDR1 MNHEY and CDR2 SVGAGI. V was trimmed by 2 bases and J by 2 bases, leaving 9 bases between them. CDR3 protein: CASSYRGSNYGYTF. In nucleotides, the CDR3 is TGTGCCAGCAGTTACCGTGGCTCCAACTATGGCTACACCTTC.

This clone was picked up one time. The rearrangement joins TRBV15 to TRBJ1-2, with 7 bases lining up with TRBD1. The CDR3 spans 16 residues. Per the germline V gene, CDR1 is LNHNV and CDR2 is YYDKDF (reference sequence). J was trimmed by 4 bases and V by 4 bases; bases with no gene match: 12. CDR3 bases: TGTGCCACCAGCAATGCCCACAGGGGCGGAAGCTATGGCTACACCTTC. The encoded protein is CATSNAHRGGSYGYTF.

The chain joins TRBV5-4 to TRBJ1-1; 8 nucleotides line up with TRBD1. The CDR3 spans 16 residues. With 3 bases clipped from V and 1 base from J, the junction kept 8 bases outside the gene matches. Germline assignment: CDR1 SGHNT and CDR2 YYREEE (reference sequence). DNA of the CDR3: TGTGCCAGCAGCTCAAAGCAGGGGGCAGGGAACACTGAAGCTTTCTTT. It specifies CASSSKQGAGNTEAFF.

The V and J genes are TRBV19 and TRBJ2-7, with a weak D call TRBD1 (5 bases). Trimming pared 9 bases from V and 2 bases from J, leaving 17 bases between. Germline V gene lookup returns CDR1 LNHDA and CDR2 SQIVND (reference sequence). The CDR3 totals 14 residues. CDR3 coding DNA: TGTGCCAGCACTAAGGGGCCTAATACCTACGAGCAGTACTTC. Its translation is CASTKGPNTYEQYF.

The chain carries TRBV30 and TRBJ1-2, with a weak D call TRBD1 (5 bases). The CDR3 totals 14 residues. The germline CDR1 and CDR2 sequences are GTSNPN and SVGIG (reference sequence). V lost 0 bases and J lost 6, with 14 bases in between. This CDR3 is CAWSVLRGINGYTF. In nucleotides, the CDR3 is TGTGCCTGGAGTGTTCTGAGGGGTATCAATGGCTACACCTTC.

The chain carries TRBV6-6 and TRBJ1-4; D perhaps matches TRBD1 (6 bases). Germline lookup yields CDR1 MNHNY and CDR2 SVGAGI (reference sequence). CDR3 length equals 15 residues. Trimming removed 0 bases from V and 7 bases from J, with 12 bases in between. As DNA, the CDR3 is TGTGCCAGCAGTTACTCGATCGGGGGGCCTGAAAAACTGTTTTTT. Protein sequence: CASSYSIGGPEKLFF.

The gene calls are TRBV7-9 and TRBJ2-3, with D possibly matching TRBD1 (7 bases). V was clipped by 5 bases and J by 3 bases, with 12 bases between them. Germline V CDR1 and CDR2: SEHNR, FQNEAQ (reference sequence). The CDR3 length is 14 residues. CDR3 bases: TGTGCCAGCAGCGCCCCAGGGGGGACAGATACGCAGTATTTT. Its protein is CASSAPGGTDTQYF.

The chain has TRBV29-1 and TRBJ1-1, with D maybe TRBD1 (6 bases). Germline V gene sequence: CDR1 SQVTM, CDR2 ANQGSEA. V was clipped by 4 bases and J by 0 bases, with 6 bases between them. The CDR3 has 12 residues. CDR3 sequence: CSVGDMNTEAFF. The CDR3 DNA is TGCAGCGTTGGGGACATGAACACTGAAGCTTTCTTT.

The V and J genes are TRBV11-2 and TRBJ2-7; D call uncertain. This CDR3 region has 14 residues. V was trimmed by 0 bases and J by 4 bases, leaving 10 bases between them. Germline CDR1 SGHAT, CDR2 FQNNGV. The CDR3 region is CASSLDFGDYEQYF. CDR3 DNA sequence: TGTGCCAGCAGCTTAGATTTCGGCGATTACGAGCAGTACTTC.